These 14 T cell receptor beta chains were sequenced from one sample in a study of T-cell memory formation after mild COVID-19 (dated by TCRdb to about 2021). To prepare the library, 5' RACE was applied. The run used an Illumina NovaSeq 6000. The public reads were quality trimmed at Q25 with fastp and then assembled into clones with MiXCR by TCRdb, keeping productive beta chains. Duplicate CDR3 protein sequences are folded into a single record with the most common DNA and genes. This sample is represented by some 450,000 distinct CDR3 sequences; roughly 20% of them were singletons. The ten largest account for approximately 8.4% of the sample. The sample comprised PBMCs or a T cell subset sorted from them (not recorded which). These receptors all come from an adult woman who had mild COVID-19 (a few samples of this study predate the infection). The sample titles of this study are shuffled in the database, so cell type and time point are left out; the donor was told from shared clones.

The chain carries TRBV27 and TRBJ2-7, with D possibly called TRBD1 or TRBD2 (6 bases each). V lost 5 bases, J lost 4 bases, and 21 bases lay in between. Germline V CDR1 and CDR2: MNHEY, SMNVEV (reference sequence). The CDR3 has 16 amino acids. As DNA, the CDR3 is TGTGCCAGCAGTATAACGAGACAGGAGGGGCTATACGAGCAGTACTTC. Translated, it gives CASSITRQEGLYEQYF.

This chain joins TRBV27 and TRBJ2-7, with 7 bases that match TRBD1. The V segment lost 0 bases and the J segment 6 bases; nucleotides outside the gene matches: 5. Germline V CDR1 and CDR2: MNHEY, SMNVEV (reference sequence). This CDR3 is built from 14 residues. The chain's CDR3 is CASSLSYRGSEQYF. In DNA form, the CDR3 reads TGTGCCAGCAGTTTATCGTACAGGGGTAGCGAGCAGTACTTC.

This clonotype was counted between two and nine times. This chain uses TRBV6-2 or TRBV6-3 with TRBJ1-1; D not certain. The germline V gene has CDR1 MNHEY and CDR2 SVGEGT. The CDR3 is 15 residues long. V was pared by 0 bases and J by 7 bases, with 15 bases between. The CDR3 nucleotides are TGTGCCAGCAGTTACTCTCTCGGAAGGGTTGGTGAAGCTTTCTTT. Translating it yields CASSYSLGRVGEAFF.

Many counts were recorded for this clonotype. The junction shows a germline mismatch at one end, possibly a read error. V usage is TRBV7-2 and J usage is TRBJ2-7, with TRBD2 matching 9 bases. CDR3 length: 15 residues. Per germline, CDR1 SGHTA and CDR2 FQGNSA. CDR3 amino acids: CASSLATSGSYEQYF. The CDR3 nucleotides are TGCGCCAGCAGCTTGGCGACTAGCGGCTCCTACGAGCAGTACTTC.

This clonotype was recorded a few times. V is TRBV6-2 or TRBV6-3 and J is TRBJ1-2; D remains unclear. CDR3 length: 17 amino acids. Germline V CDR1 and CDR2: MNHEY, SVGEGT. V lost 0 bases and J 2 bases, leaving 16 bases between the germline ends. CDR3 in DNA: TGTGCCAGCAGTTACTCCTTGGAGTCCCGGGAGAACTATGGCTACACCTTC. This gives the protein CASSYSLESRENYGYTF.

V is TRBV20-1 and J is TRBJ2-5; D gene ambiguous. Per the germline V gene, CDR1 is DFQATT and CDR2 is SNEGSKA (reference sequence). Trimming removed 3 bases from V and 1 base from J, with 6 bases in between. The CDR3 totals 12 residues. The CDR3: CSARTSQETQYF. In nucleotides, the CDR3 is TGCAGTGCTAGGACCTCCCAAGAGACCCAGTACTTC.

Only a few counts were recorded for this clonotype. This chain joins TRBV20-1 and TRBJ1-1; D unresolved. V dropped 5 bases and J dropped 5 bases, with 9 bases sitting between them. This CDR3 has 11 residues. Germline V gives CDR1 DFQATT, CDR2 SNEGSKA (reference sequence). CDR3 sequence reads: CSASISTEAFF. In DNA, the CDR3 is TGCAGTGCTTCGATTTCAACTGAAGCTTTCTTT.

This clonotype was detected a few times. The gene calls are TRBV30 and TRBJ2-7, with D perhaps assigned TRBD1 or TRBD2 (6 bases each). This CDR3 spans 13 amino acids. CDR1 is GTSNPN, CDR2 SVGIG, per germline (reference sequence). V dropped 5 bases and J dropped 5 bases, with 16 bases sitting between them. This CDR3 reads CAWARGVRNEQYF. In DNA form, the CDR3 reads TGTGCCTGGGCTAGGGGGGTTAGGAACGAGCAGTACTTC.

This clonotype was picked up a small number of times. The V and J genes are TRBV7-6 and TRBJ2-2, with TRBD2 matching over 9 bases. CDR1 and CDR2 from the germline V gene are SGHVS and FNYEAQ. The CDR3 loop spans 18 amino acids. V lost 6 bases, J lost 1 base, and 12 bases stayed unmatched. CDR3 residues: CASSLGAIAGENTGELFF. The CDR3 region has the DNA TGTGCCAGCAGTCTAGGGGCAATAGCGGGGGAGAACACCGGGGAGCTGTTTTTT.

This clonotype was seen a few times. This chain uses TRBV6-5 with TRBJ1-1; D might be TRBD1 (6 bases). The germline CDR1 and CDR2 sequences are MNHEY and SVGAGI. This CDR3 is built from 14 residues. V lost 4 bases and J 1 base, leaving 10 bases between the germline ends. CDR3 amino acids: CASSFGQRNTEAFF. CDR3 DNA sequence: TGTGCCAGCAGTTTTGGACAGCGGAACACTGAAGCTTTCTTT.

This rearrangement joins TRBV14 to TRBJ2-1, with D perhaps matching TRBD1 (6 bases). The germline V gene encodes CDR1 SGHDN and CDR2 FVKESK. V dropped 5 bases and J dropped 0 bases, with 11 bases sitting between them. The CDR3 contains 15 residues. The CDR3 DNA reads TGTGCCAGCAGCTTCCGGACAGACTCCTACAATGAGCAGTTCTTC. It encodes CASSFRTDSYNEQFF.

The chain couples TRBV7-9 to TRBJ1-3; 8 bases line up with TRBD1. The CDR3 has 15 residues. Germline lookup yields CDR1 SEHNR and CDR2 FQNEAQ (reference sequence). With V trimmed by 3 bases and J by 8 bases, 9 bases remained unmatched. CDR3 DNA: TGTGCCAGCAGCTTCGCAGGGGGCTGGATGGACACCATATATTTT. Its protein is CASSFAGGWMDTIYF.

The chain recombines TRBV5-1 with TRBJ1-5, with TRBD1 matching 9 bases. Trimming took 0 bases from V and 1 from J; bases not matched to a gene: 2. From germline, CDR1 is SGHRS and CDR2 YFSETQ. This CDR3 region has 16 residues. CDR3 sequence (DNA): TGCGCCAGCAGCTTGGGGGACAGGGAAAGCAATCAGCCCCAGCATTTT. It translates to CASSLGDRESNQPQHF.

The V and J genes are TRBV2 and TRBJ2-1; no definite D call. Germline V gene data show CDR1 as SNHLY and CDR2 as FYNNEI. The CDR3 covers 15 residues. Trimming shortened V by 5 bases and J by 9 bases, and 20 bases separated the two germline ends. The CDR3 loop reads CASSLLTLISAEQFF. CDR3 sequence (DNA): TGTGCCAGCAGTCTCCTGACCTTGATATCCGCTGAGCAGTTCTTC.